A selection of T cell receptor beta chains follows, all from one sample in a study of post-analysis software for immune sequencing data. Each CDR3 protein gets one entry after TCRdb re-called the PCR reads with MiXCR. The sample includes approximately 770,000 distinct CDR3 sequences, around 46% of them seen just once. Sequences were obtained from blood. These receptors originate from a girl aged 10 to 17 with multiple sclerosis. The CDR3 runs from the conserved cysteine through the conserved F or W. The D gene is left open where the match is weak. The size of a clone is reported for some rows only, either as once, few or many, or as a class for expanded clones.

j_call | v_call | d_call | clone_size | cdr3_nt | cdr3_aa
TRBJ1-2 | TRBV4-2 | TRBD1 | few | TGTGCCAGCAGCCAAGTAGGACAGGGTGACGGCTATGGCTACACCTTC | CASSQVGQGDGYGYTF
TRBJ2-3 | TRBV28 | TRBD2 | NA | TGTGCCAGCAGTTTCCCCCAGCGGGAGGCCATCAACACAGATACGCAGTATTTT | CASSFPQREAINTDTQYF
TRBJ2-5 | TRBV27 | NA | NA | TGTGCCAGCAGTTTATCGGGACGGGGAAAAGAGACCCAGTACTTC | CASSLSGRGKETQYF
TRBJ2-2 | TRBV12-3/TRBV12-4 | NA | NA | TGTGCCAGCAGTCCGTCTAAGGTGGGGCCCGGGGAGCTGTTTTTT | CASSPSKVGPGELFF
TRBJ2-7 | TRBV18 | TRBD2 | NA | TGTGCCAGCTCTCGGGGACTAGCGGGAGTGGACGAGCAGTACTTC | CASSRGLAGVDEQYF
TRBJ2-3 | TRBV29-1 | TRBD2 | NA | TGCAGCGTTGGAGGGGTGGTTAGCGGGAGCACAGATACGCAGTATTTT | CSVGGVVSGSTDTQYF
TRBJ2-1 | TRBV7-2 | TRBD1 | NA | TGTGCCAGCAGCCACCGGGACAGGACTTACAATGAGCAGTTCTTC | CASSHRDRTYNEQFF
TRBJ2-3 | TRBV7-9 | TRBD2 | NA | TGTGCCAGCAGCCCAGCAAGGACTAGCTGGGCAGATACGCAGTATTTT | CASSPARTSWADTQYF
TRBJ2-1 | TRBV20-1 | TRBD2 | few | TGCAGTGCTAGACGATTAGCGGGAGGCTTCAATGAGCAGTTCTTC | CSARRLAGGFNEQFF
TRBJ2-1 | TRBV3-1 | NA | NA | TGTGCCAGCAGCCAAGAGGGATGGACCACCTACAATGAGCAGTTCTTC | CASSQEGWTTYNEQFF
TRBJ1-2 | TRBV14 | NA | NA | TGTGCCAGCAGCCCAAGATTCGGGGCTGGCTACACCTTC | CASSPRFGAGYTF
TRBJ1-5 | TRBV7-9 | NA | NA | TGTGCCAGCAGCTTGAGGGACGGTCAGCCCCAGCATTTT | CASSLRDGQPQHF
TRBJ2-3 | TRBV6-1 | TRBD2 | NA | TGTGCCAGCAGTGAGCGGCTAGCGGGAGTCACCAGAGATACGCAGTATTTT | CASSERLAGVTRDTQYF